Listed below are T cell receptor beta chains from one sample, sequenced in a study of molecular identifiers for immune sequencing clone quantification. TCRdb fed the PCR reads into MiXCR, producing one record per CDR3 protein. Of 90,000 or so distinct CDR3 sequences in the sample, around 25% were seen once. Source material: naive CD8+ T cells from blood, with Jurkat cell RNA spiked in. These receptors originate from a human donor in good health. Some libraries in this study had Jurkat cell RNA spiked in. Each CDR3 is given with its conserved first and last residue. The order of the fields is J gene, V gene, D gene, clone size, CDR3 protein. D genes are given only for firm matches. Not all rows give a size; the values are once, few, many and, for expanded clones, a class.

j_call: TRBJ2-2; v_call: TRBV20-1; d_call: TRBD2; clone_size: many; cdr3_aa: CSARDDWTSTGELFF
j_call: TRBJ2-7; v_call: TRBV28; d_call: TRBD1; clone_size: many; cdr3_aa: CASSLPRQGSYEQYF
j_call: TRBJ1-2; v_call: TRBV6-2/TRBV6-3; d_call: NA; clone_size: many; cdr3_aa: CASEGADYGYTF
j_call: TRBJ2-5; v_call: TRBV23-1; d_call: TRBD2; clone_size: many; cdr3_aa: CASSHLSASGSVETQYF
j_call: TRBJ1-1; v_call: TRBV28; d_call: NA; clone_size: few; cdr3_aa: CASRSGMNTEAFF
j_call: TRBJ2-3; v_call: TRBV7-9; d_call: TRBD1; clone_size: NA; cdr3_aa: CASSFGRTGTTDTKYF
j_call: TRBJ1-5; v_call: TRBV19; d_call: TRBD1; clone_size: many; cdr3_aa: CASSIVQGANQPQHF
j_call: TRBJ1-1; v_call: TRBV12-3/TRBV12-4; d_call: NA; clone_size: few; cdr3_aa: CASSPRRGTEAFF
j_call: TRBJ2-1; v_call: TRBV27; d_call: NA; clone_size: few; cdr3_aa: CASFDSSYNEQFF
j_call: TRBJ2-3; v_call: TRBV6-5; d_call: TRBD1; clone_size: NA; cdr3_aa: CASSHGQGRPEDLTDTQYF
j_call: TRBJ2-5; v_call: TRBV29-1; d_call: TRBD2; clone_size: many; cdr3_aa: CSVEFPAGVETQYF
j_call: TRBJ1-5; v_call: TRBV6-5; d_call: NA; clone_size: many; cdr3_aa: CASVVGVGQPQHF
j_call: TRBJ1-3; v_call: TRBV7-9; d_call: NA; clone_size: many; cdr3_aa: CASSLVVQGIGNTIYF
j_call: TRBJ2-3; v_call: TRBV4-3; d_call: NA; clone_size: NA; cdr3_aa: CASGQSSRASTDTQYF
j_call: TRBJ2-4; v_call: TRBV29-1; d_call: NA; clone_size: many; cdr3_aa: CSVFTGEGKNIQYF
j_call: TRBJ2-5; v_call: TRBV9; d_call: TRBD1; clone_size: NA; cdr3_aa: CASSVQGEKTQYF
j_call: TRBJ2-5; v_call: TRBV2; d_call: TRBD1; clone_size: NA; cdr3_aa: CASSDWTGPLETQYF
j_call: TRBJ2-1; v_call: TRBV7-2; d_call: NA; clone_size: many; cdr3_aa: CASSLLSSYNEQFF
j_call: TRBJ2-7; v_call: TRBV23-1; d_call: NA; clone_size: many; cdr3_aa: CASRARPTPVLHEQYF
j_call: TRBJ1-1; v_call: TRBV29-1; d_call: NA; clone_size: many; cdr3_aa: CSVPVYTEAFF
j_call: TRBJ1-5; v_call: TRBV20-1; d_call: NA; clone_size: many; cdr3_aa: CSASGVGAGGNQPQHF
j_call: TRBJ2-7; v_call: TRBV6-5; d_call: TRBD2; clone_size: many; cdr3_aa: CASRSAGGGRYEQYF
j_call: TRBJ2-1; v_call: TRBV7-8; d_call: NA; clone_size: NA; cdr3_aa: CANSSTPRQALYNEQFF
j_call: TRBJ1-3; v_call: TRBV12-3/TRBV12-4; d_call: NA; clone_size: NA; cdr3_aa: CASSPSLIGSGNTIYF
j_call: TRBJ2-2; v_call: TRBV5-4; d_call: NA; clone_size: many; cdr3_aa: CASSLSGELFF
j_call: TRBJ1-1; v_call: TRBV23-1; d_call: TRBD1; clone_size: many; cdr3_aa: CASSQADRGGTEAFF
j_call: TRBJ1-5; v_call: TRBV4-3; d_call: TRBD1; clone_size: NA; cdr3_aa: CASSQEVPGQGLENQPQHF
j_call: TRBJ1-5; v_call: TRBV4-1; d_call: NA; clone_size: few; cdr3_aa: CASSQEDTFNQPQRF
j_call: TRBJ2-1; v_call: TRBV13; d_call: NA; clone_size: NA; cdr3_aa: CASSLASDEQFF
j_call: TRBJ2-7; v_call: TRBV5-1; d_call: TRBD2; clone_size: many; cdr3_aa: CASSSGTSATYEQYF
j_call: TRBJ2-2; v_call: TRBV6-5; d_call: NA; clone_size: NA; cdr3_aa: CASSYMGLDTGELFF
j_call: TRBJ2-5; v_call: TRBV12-3/TRBV12-4; d_call: NA; clone_size: NA; cdr3_aa: CASSFLGDQETQYF
j_call: TRBJ1-5; v_call: TRBV3-1; d_call: NA; clone_size: many; cdr3_aa: CASSQVRSGCNQPQHF
j_call: TRBJ2-7; v_call: TRBV6-1; d_call: TRBD2; clone_size: few; cdr3_aa: CASSTTSGSYEQYF
j_call: TRBJ2-6; v_call: TRBV12-5; d_call: TRBD1; clone_size: few; cdr3_aa: CASGTGTGTGANVLTF
j_call: TRBJ1-2; v_call: TRBV27; d_call: NA; clone_size: NA; cdr3_aa: CASSLVGEGLANYGYTF
j_call: TRBJ2-5; v_call: TRBV29-1; d_call: NA; clone_size: NA; cdr3_aa: CGVGLLGAETQYF
j_call: TRBJ1-1; v_call: TRBV5-1; d_call: NA; clone_size: many; cdr3_aa: CASSLARNRETEAFF
j_call: TRBJ2-1; v_call: TRBV6-2/TRBV6-3; d_call: NA; clone_size: NA; cdr3_aa: CASSTGTANEQFF